The next 3 T cell receptor beta chains were all read from a single sample in a study of blood T cell repertoires in COVID-19. The protocol was immunoSEQ multiplex PCR, while the TCRdb copy is restricted to in-frame clones and leaves out a portion. The table lists 300,000 to 400,000 clones, approximately 88% of them singletons. The sample comprised PBMCs or T cells enriched from blood (not recorded which). Receptors originate from a man aged 30-40 years who had recovered from COVID-19.

This clone was detected a few times. The rearrangement links TRBV5-1 to TRBJ1-2; 8 bases are a match to TRBD1. CDR1 is SGHRS and CDR2 is YFSETQ in the germline V gene. With 0 bases clipped from V and 7 bases from J, the junction kept 5 bases outside the gene matches. This CDR3 comprises 14 residues. The CDR3 protein is CASSLGGQDPGYTF. The CDR3 DNA follows: TGCGCCAGCAGCTTGGGGGGACAGGATCCTGGCTACACCTTC.

The V gene is TRBV10-3, the J gene TRBJ1-2, with TRBD1 matching 10 bases. The CDR3 contains 14 residues. Germline V CDR1 and CDR2: ENHRY, SYGVKD. J was trimmed by 8 bases and V by 7 bases; bases with no gene match: 10. This CDR3 reads CAITRDRGGEGYTF. The DNA of the CDR3 is TGTGCCATCACCCGGGACAGGGGAGGCGAGGGCTACACCTTC.

J is TRBJ1-1 and V is TRBV2; the match to TRBD1 covers 10 bases. J gave up 3 bases and V 7 bases, and 5 bases lay outside the gene matches. The CDR3 is 14 residues long. Germline V CDR1 and CDR2: SNHLY, FYNNEI. The CDR3 protein is CASKLDRGYTEAFF. The CDR3 bases are TGTGCCAGCAAGCTGGACAGGGGGTACACTGAAGCTTTCTTT.